The present T cell receptor beta chain was sequenced within a study of metastatic and nonmetastatic thyroid tumors. The wider study: Repertoire data that came from the blood and tumor or nodule tissue of malignant and benign thyroid patients were compared.

This CDR3 is 14 amino acids long. The germline V gene encodes CDR1 SSHAT and CDR2 FNYEAQ (reference sequence). As processed by the authors: The authors used CDR3 differences across clinicopathological groups to build a distant-metastasis classifier for papillary thyroid cancer. TCRdb ran MiXCR on the PCR reads. Here the V and J calls rest on TCRdb's processing, not on the authors' analysis. The sample shows fewer than 40,000 clones, 40% to 55% of them seen only once. In the case of this clone: Its target is unknown. An end of the junction does not agree with germline; a read error may underlie this.

Study-wide results and limits: Malignant thyroid tumors reportedly had TCR beta diversity that was significantly higher than in benign nodules, in blood and tumor.

Each patient came to thyroid surgery without any prior treatment (of any kind). The sequenced sample was tumor tissue. The origin of this receptor is a male donor with papillary thyroid cancer or a benign thyroid nodule (not recorded which). Some clones in this sample may be carry-over from other donors' samples. The rearrangement links TRBV7-7 to TRBJ2-1; D gene unclear. DNA of the CDR3: TGTGCTAGCAGCTTGACGACTTCCTACAATGAGCAGTTCTTC. Translating gives CASSLTTSYNEQFF. Full variable domain (remainder filled in from reference TRBV7-7 and TRBJ2-1): GAGVSQSPRYKVTKRGQDVTLRCDPISSHATLYWYQQALGQGPEFLTYFNYEAQPDKSGLPSDRFSAERPEGSISTLTIQRTEQRDSAMYRCASSLTTSYNEQFFGPGTRLTVL.